This entry is about one T cell receptor (beta chain). The data belong to a study of blood T cell repertoires in COVID-19. In the study overall: PBMCs, B-cell-depleted T cells, or T cells were the source of the cDNA or gDNA that made up the material.

The CDR3 consists of 14 residues. The ends were cut back, 3 bases at V and 5 bases at J, with 12 bases in the middle. Germline V gene sequence: CDR1 KGHDR, CDR2 SFDVKD. Authors' processing steps: Estimated nucleated cell counts came from reference gene primer amplification. The assay was immunoSEQ multiplex PCR, and TCRdb's table has in-frame clones only and misses some. The DNA gave D and trimming, while V, J and clone size come from that table. Among some 170,000 clones listed, around 85% were seen once. V is TRBV24-1 and J is TRBJ1-2, with D possibly TRBD1 on 6 matching bases. The sequenced sample was peripheral blood. The receptor's source is a woman aged 55-69 years with acute or convalescent COVID-19. The CDR3 region has the DNA TGTGCCACCAGTGATACCGGGACAAGATATGGCTACACCTTC. Translating it yields CATSDTGTRYGYTF.